These 18 T cell receptor beta chains originate from one sample sequenced in a study of neurological immune-mediated disorders. TCRdb used MiXCR to reprocess the 5' RACE reads, holding one entry per CDR3 protein. The repertoire includes 20,000 to 25,000 distinct CDR3 sequences, approximately 7% of them detected once, and more than 4.5% sits in the top ten. The sequencing sample was made of PBMCs. The receptor source for this set is a middle-aged woman in good health.

This clonotype was recorded many times. This chain links TRBV20-1 with TRBJ2-3; D gene ambiguous. CDR1 DFQATT and CDR2 SNEGSKA come from the germline V gene (reference sequence). V was trimmed by 2 bases and J by 0 bases, leaving 6 bases between them. This CDR3 spans 13 amino acids. The CDR3 region has the DNA TGCAGTGCTAGACTAGACAGCACAGATACGCAGTATTTT. It translates to CSARLDSTDTQYF.

This clonotype was counted at least ten times. The chain combines TRBV20-1 with TRBJ2-5; D gene ambiguous. Germline values: CDR1 DFQATT, CDR2 SNEGSKA (reference sequence). This CDR3 has 13 amino acids. V lost 2 bases and J lost 2, with 9 bases in between. CDR3 in amino acids: CSARLPIQETQYF. In DNA form, the CDR3 reads TGCAGTGCTAGACTACCCATTCAAGAGACCCAGTACTTC.

The chain combines TRBV11-2 with TRBJ2-6; D is possibly TRBD2 (7 bases). CDR1 is SGHAT, CDR2 FQNNGV, per germline. The CDR3 extends over 16 amino acids. V was pared by 7 bases and J by 2 bases, with 15 bases between. CDR3 sequence reads: CASTRRGGAGANVLTF. The CDR3 DNA follows: TGTGCCAGCACCAGAAGGGGGGGCGCTGGGGCCAACGTCCTGACTTTC. Looking up the rest from reference TRBV11-2 and TRBJ2-6 gives the full variable domain: EAGVAQSPRYKIIEKRQSVAFWCNPISGHATLYWYQQILGQGPKLLIQFQNNGVVDDSQLPKDRFSAERLKGVDSTLKIQPAKLEDSAVYLCASTRRGGAGANVLTFGAGSRLTVL.

Many counts were recorded for this clonotype. The V call is TRBV7-9, the J call TRBJ2-7; possibly TRBD2 for D (5 bases). The CDR3 consists of 14 residues. Germline loops: CDR1 SEHNR, CDR2 FQNEAQ (reference sequence). The ends were cut back, 1 base at V and 0 bases at J, with 7 bases in the middle. This CDR3 reads CASSLGRSSYEQYF. CDR3 nucleotides: TGTGCCAGCAGCTTAGGGAGGAGCTCCTACGAGCAGTACTTC.

At least ten counts were recorded for this clonotype. The CDR3 DNA reads TGCAGTGCTAGAGATCCCAACCCCACCCAAGCGGGAAGCTCCTACAATGAGCAGTTCTTC. It codes for CSARDPNPTQAGSSYNEQFF. The rearrangement links TRBV20-1 to TRBJ2-1; 7 nucleotides agree with TRBD2. The CDR3 is 20 amino acids. From germline, CDR1 is DFQATT and CDR2 SNEGSKA (reference sequence). V lost 0 bases and J lost 0; bases outside the gene matches: 17.

By frequency in the sample, this clonotype is medium-sized. This chain joins TRBV12-3 or TRBV12-4 and TRBJ1-1, with D possibly being TRBD1 (5 bases). This CDR3 comprises 13 residues. V lost 5 bases and J 5 bases, leaving 12 bases between the germline ends. CDR3 in amino acids: CASSPGARTEAFF. DNA of the CDR3: TGTGCCAGCAGTCCCGGGGCGAGGACTGAAGCTTTCTTT.

This clonotype appeared many times. V usage is TRBV19 and J usage is TRBJ2-6, with D possibly being TRBD1 (6 bases). Germline CDR1 LNHDA, CDR2 SQIVND (reference sequence). Deletions cut 1 base from V and 0 bases from J, with 13 bases between. The CDR3 covers 18 residues. The DNA of the CDR3 is TGTGCCAGTAGTATAGGCTACAGGGACGGCTCTGGGGCCAACGTCCTGACTTTC. It codes for CASSIGYRDGSGANVLTF.

There are many counts of this clonotype. This rearrangement joins TRBV29-1 to TRBJ2-1, with TRBD2 identical over 9 bases. CDR1 and CDR2 from the germline V gene are SQVTM and ANQGSEA. The CDR3 totals 14 residues. V shed 3 bases and J 6 bases; nucleotides not matched to a gene: 6. The CDR3 bases are TGCAGCGTTGAGGGTAGCGGGAGCTCCAATGAGCAGTTCTTC. This codes for CSVEGSGSSNEQFF.

This clonotype was detected ten times or more. The chain has TRBV20-1 and TRBJ2-7; 8 bases are a match to TRBD1. Trimming at V came to 0 bases and at J to 5 bases, leaving 9 bases not matched to a gene. The CDR3 has 15 amino acids. CDR1 is DFQATT, CDR2 SNEGSKA, per germline (reference sequence). The CDR3 protein is CSARENGQGPHEQYF. For the CDR3, the DNA is TGCAGTGCTAGAGAAAATGGACAGGGCCCCCACGAGCAGTACTTC.

The DNA of the CDR3 is TGTGCCAGCAGCTTAGGGTCGATAGAAGGGACCCAGTACTTC. Protein product: CASSLGSIEGTQYF. The chain employs TRBV7-2 and TRBJ2-5, with unresolved D. In germline, CDR1 is SGHTA, CDR2 FQGNSA. V gave up 1 base and J gave up 7 bases, with 13 bases separating them. This CDR3 has 14 amino acids.

This clonotype was observed at least ten times. This chain uses TRBV5-1 with TRBJ2-3, with D perhaps matching TRBD1 or TRBD2 (5 bases each). The V end lost 4 bases, the J end lost 1 base, and 10 bases lay between the germline ends. Germline V lookup: CDR1 SGHRS, CDR2 YFSETQ. The CDR3 runs 14 residues. The CDR3 reads CASSRDPGTDTQYF. In DNA, the CDR3 is TGCGCCAGCAGCCGGGACCCTGGCACAGATACGCAGTATTTT.

This clonotype was recorded at least ten times. The rearrangement uses TRBV3-1 and TRBJ2-3, with D perhaps matching TRBD2 (6 bases). In germline, CDR1 is LGHDT, CDR2 YNNKEL (reference sequence). The V and J ends lost 4 bases and 6 bases respectively, with 11 bases between them. The CDR3 has 13 amino acids. This CDR3 reads CASSRTTGDTQYF. The CDR3 DNA follows: TGTGCCAGCAGCCGGACTACGGGTGATACGCAGTATTTT.

This clonotype was counted many times. This chain joins TRBV20-1 and TRBJ1-5; D unclear. In germline, CDR1 is DFQATT, CDR2 SNEGSKA (reference sequence). The CDR3 consists of 14 residues. Trimming left V 5 bases short and J 3 bases short, with 14 bases between. CDR3 nucleotide sequence: TGCAGTGCTGCCCCAGTCGAACTCAATCAGCCCCAGCATTTT. Amino acids: CSAAPVELNQPQHF.

This clonotype was seen ten or more times. The chain links TRBV7-9 to TRBJ2-2; maybe TRBD2 (5 bases). Germline V gene lookup returns CDR1 SEHNR and CDR2 FQNEAQ (reference sequence). This CDR3 contains 14 residues. Trimming left V 0 bases short and J 4 bases short, with 6 bases between. CDR3 residues: CASSLAGVTGELFF. The DNA of the CDR3 is TGTGCCAGCAGCTTAGCGGGAGTCACCGGGGAGCTGTTTTTT.

By share of the sample, this clonotype is medium-sized. V gene TRBV4-2 combines with J gene TRBJ1-1, with D possibly being TRBD1 (5 bases). Germline lookup yields CDR1 LGHNA and CDR2 YNFKEQ. CDR3 length equals 16 residues. V lost 1 base to trimming and J lost 3 bases, with 15 bases between them. CDR3 sequence (DNA): TGTGCCAGCAGCCAAGGTCTCGCCGGGGGTTACACTGAAGCTTTCTTT. Its translation is CASSQGLAGGYTEAFF.

This clonotype was observed at least ten times. V is TRBV20-1 and J is TRBJ2-2; 12 bases fit TRBD2. This CDR3 comprises 17 residues. V lost 1 base and J lost 5; bases outside the gene matches: 8. CDR1 DFQATT and CDR2 SNEGSKA come from the germline V gene (reference sequence). As DNA, the CDR3 is TGCAGTGCTAGAGCTCTAGCGGGAGGGTTAGGGACCGGGGAGCTGTTTTTT. Translated, it gives CSARALAGGLGTGELFF.

This clonotype was recorded at least ten times. The junction shows a germline mismatch at one end, possibly a read error. V and J are TRBV20-1 and TRBJ2-7, with D tentatively TRBD2 (6 bases). This CDR3 region has 15 residues. Germline V gives CDR1 DFQATT, CDR2 SNEGSKA (reference sequence). The CDR3 loop reads CSARDGAGPSSEQYF. In nucleotides, the CDR3 is TGCAGTGCTAGAGATGGGGCGGGACCCTCCTCCGAGCAGTACTTC.

This clonotype was picked up many times. This rearrangement joins TRBV29-1 to TRBJ2-1; D is possibly TRBD1 or TRBD2 (5 bases each). Germline V lookup: CDR1 SQVTM, CDR2 ANQGSEA. The ends were cut back, 5 bases at V and 0 bases at J, with 17 bases in the middle. The CDR3 contains 16 residues. CDR3 residues: CSVYPGTVSSYNEQFF. Written as DNA, the CDR3 is TGCAGCGTTTACCCCGGGACGGTGAGCTCCTACAATGAGCAGTTCTTC.